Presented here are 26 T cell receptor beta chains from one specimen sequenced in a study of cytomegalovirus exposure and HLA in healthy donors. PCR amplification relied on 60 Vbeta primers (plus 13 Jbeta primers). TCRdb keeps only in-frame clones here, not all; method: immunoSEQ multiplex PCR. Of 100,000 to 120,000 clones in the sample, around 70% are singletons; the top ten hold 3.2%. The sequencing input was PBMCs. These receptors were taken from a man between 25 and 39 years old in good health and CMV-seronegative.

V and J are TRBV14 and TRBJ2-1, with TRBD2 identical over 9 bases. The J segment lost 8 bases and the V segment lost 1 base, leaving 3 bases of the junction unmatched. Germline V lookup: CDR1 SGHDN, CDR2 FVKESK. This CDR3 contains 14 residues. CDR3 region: CASSQVERGDEQFF. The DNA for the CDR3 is TGTGCCAGCAGCCAAGTGGAGCGGGGGGATGAGCAGTTCTTC.

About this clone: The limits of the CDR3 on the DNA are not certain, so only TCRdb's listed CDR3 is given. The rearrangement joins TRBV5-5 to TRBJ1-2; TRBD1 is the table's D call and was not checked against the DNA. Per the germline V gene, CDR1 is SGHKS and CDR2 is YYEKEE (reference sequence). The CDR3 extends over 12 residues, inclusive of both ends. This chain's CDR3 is CASSLVFGQGSF.

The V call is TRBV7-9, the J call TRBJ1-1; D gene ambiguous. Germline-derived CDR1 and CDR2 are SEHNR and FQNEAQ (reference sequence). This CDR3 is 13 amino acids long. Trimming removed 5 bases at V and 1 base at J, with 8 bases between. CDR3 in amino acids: CASSERGNTEAFF. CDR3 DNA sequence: TGTGCCAGCAGCGAACGGGGGAACACTGAAGCTTTCTTT.

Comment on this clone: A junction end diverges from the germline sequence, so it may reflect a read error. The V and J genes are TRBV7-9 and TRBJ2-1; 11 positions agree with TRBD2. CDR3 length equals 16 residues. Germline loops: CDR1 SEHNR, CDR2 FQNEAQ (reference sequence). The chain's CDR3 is CSSSPISGRAGNEQFF. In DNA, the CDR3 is TGTTCCAGCAGCCCCATTAGCGGGAGGGCCGGGAATGAGCAGTTCTTC.

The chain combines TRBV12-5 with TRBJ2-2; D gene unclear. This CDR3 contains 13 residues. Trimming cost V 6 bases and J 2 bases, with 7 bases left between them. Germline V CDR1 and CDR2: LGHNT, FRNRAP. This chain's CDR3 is CASGLINTGELFF. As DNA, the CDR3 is TGTGCTAGTGGACTGATAAACACCGGGGAGCTGTTTTTT.

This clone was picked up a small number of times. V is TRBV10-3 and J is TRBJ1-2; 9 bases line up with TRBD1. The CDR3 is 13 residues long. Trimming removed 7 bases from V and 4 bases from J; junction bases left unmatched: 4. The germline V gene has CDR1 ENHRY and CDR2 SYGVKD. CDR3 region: CAINKDRGYGYTF. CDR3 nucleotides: TGTGCCATCAATAAGGACAGGGGCTATGGCTACACCTTC.

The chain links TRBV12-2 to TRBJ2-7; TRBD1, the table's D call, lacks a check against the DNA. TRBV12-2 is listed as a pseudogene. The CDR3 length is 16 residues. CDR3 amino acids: CASRLLIGTGLYEQYF. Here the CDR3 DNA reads TGTGCAAGTCGCTTACTAATTGGGACAGGATTATACGAGCAGTACTTC.

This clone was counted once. The CDR3 protein is CASSLVASGGNEQFF. CDR3 sequence (DNA): TGTGCCAGCAGCTTGGTCGCTAGCGGGGGCAATGAGCAGTTCTTC. V and J are TRBV5-4 and TRBJ2-1, with 10 bases fitting TRBD2. Germline V CDR1 and CDR2: SGHNT, YYREEE (reference sequence). V dropped 0 bases and J dropped 6; count of bases not matched to a gene: 3. The CDR3 is made up of 15 amino acids. Full variable domain (remainder filled in from reference TRBV5-4 and TRBJ2-1): ETGVTQSPTHLIKTRGQQVTLRCSSQSGHNTVSWYQQALGQGPQFIFQYYREEENGRGNFPPRFSGLQFPNYSSELNVNALELDDSALYLCASSLVASGGNEQFFGPGTRLTVL.

As DNA, the CDR3 is TGTGCCAGCAGCGACAGCAGGGGTTCGTCTACGACCAACACTGAAGCTTTCTTT. Translated, it gives CASSDSRGSSTTNTEAFF. The genes are TRBV7-2 and TRBJ1-1; possibly TRBD1 for D (6 bases). Germline V gene lookup returns CDR1 SGHTA and CDR2 FQGNSA. V was trimmed by 5 bases and J by 2 bases, leaving 24 bases between them. This CDR3 region has 18 residues.

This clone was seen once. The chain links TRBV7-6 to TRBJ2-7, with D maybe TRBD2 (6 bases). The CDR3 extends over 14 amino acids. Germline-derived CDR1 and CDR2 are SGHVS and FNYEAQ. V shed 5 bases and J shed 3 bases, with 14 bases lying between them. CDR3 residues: CASSPRAGNYEQYF. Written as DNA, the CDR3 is TGTGCCAGCAGCCCGCGGGCGGGAAACTACGAGCAGTACTTC.

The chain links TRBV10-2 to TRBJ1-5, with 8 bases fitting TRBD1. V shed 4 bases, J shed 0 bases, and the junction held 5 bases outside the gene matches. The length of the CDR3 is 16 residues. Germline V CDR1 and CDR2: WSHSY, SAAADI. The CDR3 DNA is TGCGCCAGCAGTGGATCAGGGGGCCTTAGCAATCAGCCCCAGCATTTT. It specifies CASSGSGGLSNQPQHF.

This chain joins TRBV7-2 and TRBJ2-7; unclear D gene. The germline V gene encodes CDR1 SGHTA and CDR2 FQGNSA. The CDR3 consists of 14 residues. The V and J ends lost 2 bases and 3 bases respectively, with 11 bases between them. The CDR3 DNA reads TGTGCCAGCAGCTTATTCACGGGTCTCTACGAGCAGTACTTC. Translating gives CASSLFTGLYEQYF.

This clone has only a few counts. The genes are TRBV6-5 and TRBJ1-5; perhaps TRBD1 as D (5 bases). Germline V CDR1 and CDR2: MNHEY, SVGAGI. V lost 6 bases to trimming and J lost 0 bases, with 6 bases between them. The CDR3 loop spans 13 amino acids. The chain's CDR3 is CASRTASNQPQHF. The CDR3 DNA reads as TGTGCCAGCAGGACAGCTAGCAATCAGCCCCAGCATTTT.

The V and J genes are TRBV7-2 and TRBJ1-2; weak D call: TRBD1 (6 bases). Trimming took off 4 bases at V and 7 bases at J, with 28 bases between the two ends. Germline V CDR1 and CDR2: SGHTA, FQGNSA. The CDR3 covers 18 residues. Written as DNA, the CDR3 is TGTGCCAGCAGCTCACACAGAAGGGGGGGAGGAATAGAAGTTGGCTACACCTTC. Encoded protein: CASSSHRRGGGIEVGYTF.

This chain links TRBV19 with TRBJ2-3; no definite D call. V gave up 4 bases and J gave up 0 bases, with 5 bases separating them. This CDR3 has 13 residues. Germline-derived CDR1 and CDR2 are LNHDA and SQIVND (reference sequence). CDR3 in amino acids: CASSSMSTDTQYF. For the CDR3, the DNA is TGTGCCAGTAGTAGTATGAGCACAGATACGCAGTATTTT.

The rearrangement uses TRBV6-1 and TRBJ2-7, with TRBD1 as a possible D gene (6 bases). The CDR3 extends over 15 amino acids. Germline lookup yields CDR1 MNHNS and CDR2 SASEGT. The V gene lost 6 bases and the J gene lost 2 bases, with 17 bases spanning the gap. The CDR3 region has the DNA TGTGCCAGCAGCCAACCACAGGGAAACCCCTACGAGCAGTACTTC. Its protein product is CASSQPQGNPYEQYF.

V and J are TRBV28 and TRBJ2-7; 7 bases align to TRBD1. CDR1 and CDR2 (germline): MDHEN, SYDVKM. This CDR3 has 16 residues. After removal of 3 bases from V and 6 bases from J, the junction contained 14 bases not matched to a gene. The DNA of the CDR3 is TGTGCCAGCAGTTTGAGGACAGGCATTCACGGGTCCGAGCAGTACTTC. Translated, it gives CASSLRTGIHGSEQYF.

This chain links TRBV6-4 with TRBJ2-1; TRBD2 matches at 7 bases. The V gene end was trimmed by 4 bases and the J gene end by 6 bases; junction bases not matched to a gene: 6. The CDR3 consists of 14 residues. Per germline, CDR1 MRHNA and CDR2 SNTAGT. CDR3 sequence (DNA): TGTGCCAGCAGTGGTGTAGCGGGTGTCAATGAGCAGTTCTTC. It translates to CASSGVAGVNEQFF.

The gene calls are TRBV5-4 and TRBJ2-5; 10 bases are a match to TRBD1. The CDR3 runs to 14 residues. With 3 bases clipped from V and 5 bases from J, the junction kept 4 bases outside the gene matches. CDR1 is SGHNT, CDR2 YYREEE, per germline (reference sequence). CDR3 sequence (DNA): TGTGCCAGCAGCTCCGGGACAGGGGTTGAGACCCAGTACTTC. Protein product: CASSSGTGVETQYF.

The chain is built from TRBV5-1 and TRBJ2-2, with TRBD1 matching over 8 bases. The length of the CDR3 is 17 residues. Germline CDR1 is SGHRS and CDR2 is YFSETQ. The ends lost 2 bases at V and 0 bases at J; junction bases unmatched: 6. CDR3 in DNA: TGCGCCAGCAGCTTTCCCAGGGGGCGAGCGAACACCGGGGAGCTGTTTTTT. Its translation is CASSFPRGRANTGELFF. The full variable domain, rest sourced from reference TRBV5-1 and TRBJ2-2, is KAGVTQTPRYLIKTRGQQVTLSCSPISGHRSVSWYQQTPGQGLQFLFEYFSETQRNKGNFPGRFSGRQFSNSRSEMNVSTLELGDSALYLCASSFPRGRANTGELFFGEGSRLTVL.

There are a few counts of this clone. CDR3 in amino acids: CAHGGAAGANVLTF. The DNA of the CDR3 is TGTGCCCACGGTGGGGCTGCTGGGGCCAACGTCCTGACTTTC. The chain recombines TRBV28 with TRBJ2-6; perhaps TRBD1 as D (5 bases). Per germline, CDR1 MDHEN and CDR2 SYDVKM. With 11 bases removed from V and 2 bases from J, the gap between germline ends came to 13 bases. The CDR3 runs 14 residues.

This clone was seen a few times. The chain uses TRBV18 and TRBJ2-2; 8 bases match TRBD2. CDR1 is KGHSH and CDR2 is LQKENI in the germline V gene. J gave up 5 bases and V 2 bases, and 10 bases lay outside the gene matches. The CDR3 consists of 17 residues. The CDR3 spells CASSPYSGRAGTGELFF. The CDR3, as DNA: TGTGCCAGCTCACCATACTCCGGGAGGGCCGGAACCGGGGAGCTGTTTTTT.

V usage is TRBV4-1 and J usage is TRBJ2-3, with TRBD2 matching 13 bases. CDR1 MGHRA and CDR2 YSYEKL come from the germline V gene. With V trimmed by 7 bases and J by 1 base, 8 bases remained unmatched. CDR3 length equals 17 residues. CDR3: CASILGLAGEGTDTQYF. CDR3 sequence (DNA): TGCGCCAGCATATTAGGACTAGCGGGAGAGGGCACAGATACGCAGTATTTT.

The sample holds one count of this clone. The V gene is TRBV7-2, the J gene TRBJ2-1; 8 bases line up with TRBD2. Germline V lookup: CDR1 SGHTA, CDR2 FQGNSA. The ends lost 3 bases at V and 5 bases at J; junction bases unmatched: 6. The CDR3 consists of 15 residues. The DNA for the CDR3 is TGTGCCAGCAGCTTCACCTCAGCGGGAGACAATGAGCAGTTCTTC. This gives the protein CASSFTSAGDNEQFF.

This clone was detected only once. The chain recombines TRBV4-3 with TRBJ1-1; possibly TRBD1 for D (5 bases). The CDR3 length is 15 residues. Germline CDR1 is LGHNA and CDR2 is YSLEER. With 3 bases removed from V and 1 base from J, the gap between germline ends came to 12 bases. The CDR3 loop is CASSQHAGKNTEAFF. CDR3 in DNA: TGCGCCAGCAGCCAGCACGCAGGGAAGAACACTGAAGCTTTCTTT.

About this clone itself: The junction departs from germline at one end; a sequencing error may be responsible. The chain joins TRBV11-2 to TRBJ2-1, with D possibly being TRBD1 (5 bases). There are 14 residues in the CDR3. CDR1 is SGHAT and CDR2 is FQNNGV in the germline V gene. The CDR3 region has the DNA TGTGCCAGCACCTTAACAGGATTAAACAATGAGCAGTTCTTC. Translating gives CASTLTGLNNEQFF. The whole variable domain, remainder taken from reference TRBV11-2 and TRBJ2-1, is EAGVAQSPRYKIIEKRQSVAFWCNPISGHATLYWYQQILGQGPKLLIQFQNNGVVDDSQLPKDRFSAERLKGVDSTLKIQPAKLEDSAVYLCASTLTGLNNEQFFGPGTRLTVL.